This T cell receptor (beta chain) was obtained from a study of T cells in localized non-small cell lung cancer. CDR1 and CDR2 from the germline V gene are SGHRS and YFSETQ. CDR3 length: 14 residues. The trim removed 0 bases at V and 7 bases at J, leaving 4 bases unmatched. The protocol was immunoSEQ multiplex PCR, while the TCRdb copy is restricted to in-frame clones and leaves out a portion. The table has 65,000 to 80,000 clones, around 85% seen once. This TCR came from a female donor at least 60 years old with stage I lung adenocarcinoma. The chain has TRBV5-1 and TRBJ1-3, with 7 bases identical to TRBD1. This specimen consisted of peripheral blood, obtained before any cancer treatment. In DNA form, the CDR3 reads TGCGCCAGCAGCTTGGAAGGGGGCGCGAACACCATATATTTT. As protein: CASSLEGGANTIYF.